This T cell receptor (beta chain) was documented in a study of human T cells and chemical hapten exposure. At the level of the study: Alopecia areata, totalis or universalis affected patients who were mostly female. The study, taken as a whole, reports: Donors, who had alopecia, may show an immune response that differs from healthy people's.

TCRdb redid the calling of the RACE reads with MiXCR, one entry per CDR3 protein. The sample carries over 300,000 distinct CDR3 sequences, 4.5% to 5.5% recorded once. This clonotype was recorded many times. Its antigen is not identified. Trimming left V 0 bases short and J 6 bases short, with 14 bases between. Looked up from germline, CDR1 is DFQATT and CDR2 is SNEGSKA (reference sequence). CDR3 size: 15 residues. The time point is: pre-sensitization, week 0. The treatment is: therapeutic diphenylcyclopropenone sensitization with weekly scalp DPC. Blood was drawn before each patch test was applied. V gene TRBV20-1 combines with J gene TRBJ1-4; possible D gene TRBD1, 6 bases. Sequences were derived from whole blood, sampled in connection with sensitization to the hapten diphenylcyclopropenone (DPC). The TCR was taken from a woman between 50 and 59 years old with alopecia areata. Some clones in this sample may be carry-over from other donors' samples. CDR3 bases: TGCAGTGCTAGAGATCAAGGGGGTGGCGATGAAAAACTGTTTTTT. Amino acid sequence: CSARDQGGGDEKLFF.